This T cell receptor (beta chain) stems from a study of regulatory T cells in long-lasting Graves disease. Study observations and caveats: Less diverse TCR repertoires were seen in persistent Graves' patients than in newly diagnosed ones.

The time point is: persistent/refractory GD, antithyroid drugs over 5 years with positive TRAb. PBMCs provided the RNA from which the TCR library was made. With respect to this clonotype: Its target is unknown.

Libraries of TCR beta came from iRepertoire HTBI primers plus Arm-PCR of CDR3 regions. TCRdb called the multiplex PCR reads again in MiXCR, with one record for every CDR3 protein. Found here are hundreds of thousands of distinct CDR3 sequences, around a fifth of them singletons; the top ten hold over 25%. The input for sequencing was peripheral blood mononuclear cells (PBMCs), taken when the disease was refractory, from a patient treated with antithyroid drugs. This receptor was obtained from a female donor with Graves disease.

The CDR3 nucleotides read TGCGCCAGCAGCCAAGGTGGGGGGATGGACTATGGCTACACCTTC. It translates to CASSQGGGMDYGYTF. The rearrangement uses TRBV4-3 and TRBJ1-2, with D tentatively TRBD1 (5 bases). The CDR3 totals 15 residues. Germline V CDR1 and CDR2: LGHNA, YSLEER. V was shortened by 1 base and J by 3 bases, with 12 bases between the two germline ends.